The 3 T cell receptor beta chains listed next were all sequenced from one sample in a study of T cell responses to AZD1222 COVID-19 vaccine. Method: immunoSEQ multiplex PCR; TCRdb's copy keeps in-frame clones and lacks some. Of more than 150,000 clones detected, roughly 93% appear once; the ten largest clones hold about 9.3%. This specimen was peripheral blood, taken on day 0 of AZD1222 vaccination. These receptors were collected from an adult in good health.

The CDR3: CASSEGTSGGEQYF. DNA for the CDR3: TGCGCCAGCAGTGAGGGGACTAGCGGGGGGGAGCAGTACTTC. The rearrangement uses TRBV10-2 and TRBJ2-7; 15 nucleotides line up with TRBD2. Germline V gene lookup returns CDR1 WSHSY and CDR2 SAAADI. Trimming cost V 2 bases and J 7 bases; bases outside gene matches: 0. The CDR3 has 14 amino acids.

The chain combines TRBV30 with TRBJ2-1; 12 bases agree with TRBD2. Per the germline V gene, CDR1 is GTSNPN and CDR2 is SVGIG (reference sequence). The junction had 0 bases not matched to a gene; V was cut back by 5 bases and J by 4 bases. The CDR3 loop spans 13 amino acids. In DNA form, the CDR3 reads TGTGCCTGGGGACTAGCGGGGTACAATGAGCAGTTCTTC. Translating it yields CAWGLAGYNEQFF.

V is TRBV7-9 and J is TRBJ2-7; 7 nucleotides match TRBD2. Looked up from germline, CDR1 is SEHNR and CDR2 is FQNEAQ (reference sequence). The CDR3 is 14 amino acids. The trim removed 3 bases at V and 0 bases at J, leaving 2 bases unmatched. The CDR3 region is CASSLRTSSYEQYF. CDR3 nucleotides: TGTGCCAGCAGCTTGCGGACTAGCTCCTACGAGCAGTACTTC.